This T cell receptor beta chain was captured in a study of blood T cells in healthy people across ages. This clonotype was seen many times. The authors ran a second PCR of about 7 to 11 cycles using a sample-barcoded 5' primer and a J-beta primer mix. Using its own MiXCR run on the 5' RACE reads, TCRdb lists one record per CDR3 protein. The table shows some 790,000 distinct CDR3 sequences, with 29% occurring only once. There are 13 residues in the CDR3. V gave up 6 bases and J gave up 7 bases, with 16 bases separating them. This sequence originates from a woman over 75 in good health. The sample comprised blood. V is TRBV12-3 or TRBV12-4 and J is TRBJ2-7; D ambiguous. CDR3 sequence reads: CASSMGPITEQYF. In nucleotides, the CDR3 is TGTGCCAGCAGCATGGGCCCTATAACAGAGCAGTACTTC.